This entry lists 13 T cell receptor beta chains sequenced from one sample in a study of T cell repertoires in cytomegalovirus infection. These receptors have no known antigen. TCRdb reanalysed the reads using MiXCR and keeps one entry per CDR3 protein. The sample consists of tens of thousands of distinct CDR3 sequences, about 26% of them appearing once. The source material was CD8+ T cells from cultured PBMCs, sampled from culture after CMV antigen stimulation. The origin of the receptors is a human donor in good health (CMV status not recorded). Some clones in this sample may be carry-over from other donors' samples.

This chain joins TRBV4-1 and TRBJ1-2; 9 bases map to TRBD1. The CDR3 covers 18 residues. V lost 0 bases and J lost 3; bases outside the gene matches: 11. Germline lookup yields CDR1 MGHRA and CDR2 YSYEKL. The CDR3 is CASSQDFDRGRSDYGYTF. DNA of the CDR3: TGCGCCAGCAGCCAAGATTTCGACAGGGGGAGGTCAGACTATGGCTACACCTTC.

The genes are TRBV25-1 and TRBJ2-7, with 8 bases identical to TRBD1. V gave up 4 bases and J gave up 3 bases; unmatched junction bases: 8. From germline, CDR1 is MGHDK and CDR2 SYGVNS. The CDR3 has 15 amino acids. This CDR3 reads CASSVDRAQLYEQYF. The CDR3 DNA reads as TGTGCCAGCAGTGTGGACAGGGCTCAGCTCTACGAGCAGTACTTC.

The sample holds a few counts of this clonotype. CDR3 in amino acids: CASSFPGSELFF. In DNA form, the CDR3 reads TGTGCCAGCAGTTTCCCAGGCTCAGAGCTGTTTTTT. This chain links TRBV12-3 or TRBV12-4 with TRBJ2-2; D is uncertain. The CDR3 totals 12 residues. Trimming shortened V by 3 bases and J by 11 bases, and 10 bases separated the two germline ends.

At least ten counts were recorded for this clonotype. In nucleotides, the CDR3 is TGTGCCAGCAGTTTCTCCCGGGACAAGGCCTATAGCAATCAGCCCCAGCATTTT. This encodes CASSFSRDKAYSNQPQHF. The V and J genes are TRBV6-2 or TRBV6-3 and TRBJ1-5, with D tentatively TRBD1 (6 bases). V was cut by 4 bases and J by 0 bases, with 19 bases left in between. CDR3 length equals 18 residues. Germline loops: CDR1 MNHEY, CDR2 SVGEGT.

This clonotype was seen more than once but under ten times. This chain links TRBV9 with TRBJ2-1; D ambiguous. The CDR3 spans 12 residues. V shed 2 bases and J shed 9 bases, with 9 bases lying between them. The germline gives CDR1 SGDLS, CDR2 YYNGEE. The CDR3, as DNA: TGTGCCAGCAGCGTGCGTGGAGCTGAGCAGTTCTTC. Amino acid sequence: CASSVRGAEQFF.

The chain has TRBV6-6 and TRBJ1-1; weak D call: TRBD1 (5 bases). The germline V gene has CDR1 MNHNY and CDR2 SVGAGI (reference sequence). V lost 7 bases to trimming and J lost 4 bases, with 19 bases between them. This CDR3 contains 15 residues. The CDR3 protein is CASTPLQGGGTEAFF. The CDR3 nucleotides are TGTGCCAGCACCCCCCTCCAGGGAGGAGGCACTGAAGCTTTCTTT.

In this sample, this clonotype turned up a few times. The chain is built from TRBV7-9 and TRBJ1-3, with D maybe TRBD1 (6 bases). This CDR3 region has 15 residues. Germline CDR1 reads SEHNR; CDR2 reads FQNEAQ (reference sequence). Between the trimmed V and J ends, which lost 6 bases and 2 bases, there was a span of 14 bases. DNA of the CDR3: TGTGCCAGCAGACCTATACAGGGTACTGGAAACACCATATATTTT. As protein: CASRPIQGTGNTIYF.

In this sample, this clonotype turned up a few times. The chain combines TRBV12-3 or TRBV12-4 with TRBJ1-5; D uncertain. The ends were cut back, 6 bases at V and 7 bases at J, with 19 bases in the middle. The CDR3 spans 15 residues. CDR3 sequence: CASSRWVSPEQPQHF. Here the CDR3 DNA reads TGTGCCAGCAGCCGCTGGGTCTCCCCGGAACAGCCCCAGCATTTT.

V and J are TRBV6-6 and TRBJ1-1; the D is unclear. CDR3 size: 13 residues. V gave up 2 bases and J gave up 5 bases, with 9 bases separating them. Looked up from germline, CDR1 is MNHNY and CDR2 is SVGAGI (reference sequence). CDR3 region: CASSYAGRTEAFF. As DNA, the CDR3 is TGTGCCAGCAGTTACGCGGGGAGGACTGAAGCTTTCTTT.

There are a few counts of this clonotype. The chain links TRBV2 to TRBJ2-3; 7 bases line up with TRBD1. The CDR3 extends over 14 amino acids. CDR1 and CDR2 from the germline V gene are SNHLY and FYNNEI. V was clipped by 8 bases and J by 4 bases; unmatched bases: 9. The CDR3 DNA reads TGTGCCAGCCACATGGGACAGTCCCCAGATACGCAGTATTTT. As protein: CASHMGQSPDTQYF.

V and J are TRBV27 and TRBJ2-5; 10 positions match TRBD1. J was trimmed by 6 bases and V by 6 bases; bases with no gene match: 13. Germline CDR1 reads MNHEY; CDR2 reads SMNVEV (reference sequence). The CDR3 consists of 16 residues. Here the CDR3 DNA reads TGTGCCAGCAGGGTCCCGGGACAGGGGAGGAAAAAGACCCAGTACTTC. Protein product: CASRVPGQGRKKTQYF.

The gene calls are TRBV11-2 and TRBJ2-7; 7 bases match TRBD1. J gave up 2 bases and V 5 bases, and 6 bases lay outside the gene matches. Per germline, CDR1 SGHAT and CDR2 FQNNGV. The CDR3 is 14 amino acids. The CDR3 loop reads CASSPPGQTYEQYF. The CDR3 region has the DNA TGTGCCAGCAGCCCTCCGGGACAGACCTACGAGCAGTACTTC.

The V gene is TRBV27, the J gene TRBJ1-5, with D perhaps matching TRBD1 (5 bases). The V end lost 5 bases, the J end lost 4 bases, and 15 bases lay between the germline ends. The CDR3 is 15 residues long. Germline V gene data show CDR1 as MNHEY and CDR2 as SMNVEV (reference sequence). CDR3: CASSQGEGRNQPQHF. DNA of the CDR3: TGTGCCAGCAGTCAAGGGGAGGGGAGAAATCAGCCCCAGCATTTT.